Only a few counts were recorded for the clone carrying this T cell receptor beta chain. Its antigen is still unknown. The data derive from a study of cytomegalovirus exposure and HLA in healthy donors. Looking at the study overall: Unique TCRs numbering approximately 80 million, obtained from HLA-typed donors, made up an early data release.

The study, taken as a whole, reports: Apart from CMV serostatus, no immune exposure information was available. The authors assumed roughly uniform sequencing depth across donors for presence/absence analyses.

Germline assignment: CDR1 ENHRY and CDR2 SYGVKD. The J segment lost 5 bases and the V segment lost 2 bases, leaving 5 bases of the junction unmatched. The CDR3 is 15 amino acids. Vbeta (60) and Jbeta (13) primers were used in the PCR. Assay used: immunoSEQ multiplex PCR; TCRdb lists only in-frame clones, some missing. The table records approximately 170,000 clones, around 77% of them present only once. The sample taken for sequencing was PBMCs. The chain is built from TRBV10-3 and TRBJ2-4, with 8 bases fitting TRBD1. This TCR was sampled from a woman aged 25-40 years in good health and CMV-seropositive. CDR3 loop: CAISERGQGQNIQYF. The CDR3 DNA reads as TGTGCCATCAGTGAGCGCGGACAGGGACAAAACATTCAGTACTTC.